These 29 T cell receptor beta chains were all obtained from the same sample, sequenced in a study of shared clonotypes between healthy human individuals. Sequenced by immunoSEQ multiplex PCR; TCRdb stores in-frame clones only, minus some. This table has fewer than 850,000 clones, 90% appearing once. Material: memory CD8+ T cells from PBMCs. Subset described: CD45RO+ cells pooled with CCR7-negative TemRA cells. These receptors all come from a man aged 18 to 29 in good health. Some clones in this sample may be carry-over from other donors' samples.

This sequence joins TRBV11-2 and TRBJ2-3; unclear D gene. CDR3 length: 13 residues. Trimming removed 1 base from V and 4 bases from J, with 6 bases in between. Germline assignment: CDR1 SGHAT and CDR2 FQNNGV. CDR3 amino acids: CASSLGVADTQYF. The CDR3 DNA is TGTGCCAGCAGCTTAGGGGTCGCAGATACGCAGTATTTT.

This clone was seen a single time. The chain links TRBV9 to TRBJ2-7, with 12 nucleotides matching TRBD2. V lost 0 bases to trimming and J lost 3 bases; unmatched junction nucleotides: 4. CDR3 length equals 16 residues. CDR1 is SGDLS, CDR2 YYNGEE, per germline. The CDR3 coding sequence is TGTGCCAGCAGCGTAGAAGGACTAGCGGGAAGCTACGAGCAGTACTTC. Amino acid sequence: CASSVEGLAGSYEQYF.

As DNA, the CDR3 is TGTGTGTCAGGGATCTTTAACTATGGCTACACCTTC. It is translated as CVSGIFNYGYTF. V gene TRBV27 combines with J gene TRBJ1-2, with D possibly matching TRBD1 (5 bases). The V gene's germline CDR1 is MNHEY and CDR2 SMNVEV (reference sequence). The CDR3 has 12 residues.

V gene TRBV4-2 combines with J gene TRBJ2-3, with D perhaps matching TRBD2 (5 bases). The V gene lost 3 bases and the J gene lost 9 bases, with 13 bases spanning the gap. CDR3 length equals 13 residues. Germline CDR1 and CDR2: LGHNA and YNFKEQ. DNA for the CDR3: TGTGCCAGCAGCCATCGCCCGGGGATAACGCAGTATTTT. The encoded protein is CASSHRPGITQYF.

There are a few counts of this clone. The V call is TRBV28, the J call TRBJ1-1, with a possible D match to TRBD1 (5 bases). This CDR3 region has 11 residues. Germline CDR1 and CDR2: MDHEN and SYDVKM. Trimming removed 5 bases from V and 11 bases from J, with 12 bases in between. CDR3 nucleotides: TGTGCCAGCAGTCCCCAGGGCGCGGCTTTCTTT. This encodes CASSPQGAAFF.

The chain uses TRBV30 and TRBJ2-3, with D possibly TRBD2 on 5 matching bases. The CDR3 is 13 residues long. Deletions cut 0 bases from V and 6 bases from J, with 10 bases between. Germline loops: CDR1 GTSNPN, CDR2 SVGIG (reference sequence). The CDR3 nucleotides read TGTGCCTGGAGTGTAGGAGGCGGGGATACGCAGTATTTT. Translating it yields CAWSVGGGDTQYF.

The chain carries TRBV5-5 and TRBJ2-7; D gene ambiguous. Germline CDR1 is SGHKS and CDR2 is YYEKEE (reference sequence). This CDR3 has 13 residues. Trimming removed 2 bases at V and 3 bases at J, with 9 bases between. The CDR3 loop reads CASSFRIVYEQYF. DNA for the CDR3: TGTGCCAGCAGCTTTCGGATCGTCTACGAGCAGTACTTC.

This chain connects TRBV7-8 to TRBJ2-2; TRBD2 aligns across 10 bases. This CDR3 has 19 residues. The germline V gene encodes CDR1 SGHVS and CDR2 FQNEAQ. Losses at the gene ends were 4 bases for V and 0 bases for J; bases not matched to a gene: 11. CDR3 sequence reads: CASSSRAGGSFANTGELFF. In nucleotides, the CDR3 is TGTGCCAGCAGCTCAAGAGCGGGAGGGTCCTTCGCGAACACCGGGGAGCTGTTTTTT.

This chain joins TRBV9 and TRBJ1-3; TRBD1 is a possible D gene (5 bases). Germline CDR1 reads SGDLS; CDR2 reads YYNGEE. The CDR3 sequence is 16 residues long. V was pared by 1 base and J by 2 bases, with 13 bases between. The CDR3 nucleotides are TGTGCCAGCAGCGTAATGAGTACAGGCACTGGAAACACCATATATTTT. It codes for CASSVMSTGTGNTIYF.

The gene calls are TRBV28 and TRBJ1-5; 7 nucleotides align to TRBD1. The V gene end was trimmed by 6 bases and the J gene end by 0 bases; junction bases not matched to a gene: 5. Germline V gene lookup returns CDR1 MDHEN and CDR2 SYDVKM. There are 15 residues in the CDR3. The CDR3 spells CASSTGDPSNQPQHF. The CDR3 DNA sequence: TGTGCCAGCAGCACAGGGGACCCTAGCAATCAGCCCCAGCATTTT.

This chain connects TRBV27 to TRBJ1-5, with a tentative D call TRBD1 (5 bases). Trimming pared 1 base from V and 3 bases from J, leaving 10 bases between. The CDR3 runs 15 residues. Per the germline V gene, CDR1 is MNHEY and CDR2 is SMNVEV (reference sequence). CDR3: CASSLYEGPNQPQHF. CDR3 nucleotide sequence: TGTGCCAGCAGTTTATATGAGGGACCCAATCAGCCCCAGCATTTT.

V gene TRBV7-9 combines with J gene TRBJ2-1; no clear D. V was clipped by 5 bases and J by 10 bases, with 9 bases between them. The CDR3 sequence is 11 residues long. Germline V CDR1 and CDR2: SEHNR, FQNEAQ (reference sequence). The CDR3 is CASSLIEEQFF. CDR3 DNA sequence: TGTGCCAGCAGCCTGATAGAGGAGCAGTTCTTC. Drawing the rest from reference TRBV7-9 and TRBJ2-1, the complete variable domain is DTGVSQNPRHKITKRGQNVTFRCDPISEHNRLYWYRQTLGQGPEFLTYFQNEAQLEKSRLLSDRFSAERPKGSFSTLEIQRTEQGDSAMYLCASSLIEEQFFGPGTRLTVL.

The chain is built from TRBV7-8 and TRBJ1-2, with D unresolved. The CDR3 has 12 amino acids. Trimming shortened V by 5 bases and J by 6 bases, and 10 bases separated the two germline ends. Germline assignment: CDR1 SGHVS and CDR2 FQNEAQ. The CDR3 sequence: CASSPNLNGYTF. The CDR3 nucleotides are TGTGCCAGCAGCCCGAATCTCAATGGCTACACCTTC.

The CDR3 sequence: CASSFMGGDTQYF. DNA of the CDR3: TGTGCCAGCAGCTTTATGGGGGGAGATACGCAGTATTTT. This chain connects TRBV5-4 to TRBJ2-3, with D possibly TRBD2 on 6 matching bases. Germline V gives CDR1 SGHNT, CDR2 YYREEE (reference sequence). This CDR3 comprises 13 residues. V lost 2 bases and J 5 bases, leaving 9 bases between the germline ends.

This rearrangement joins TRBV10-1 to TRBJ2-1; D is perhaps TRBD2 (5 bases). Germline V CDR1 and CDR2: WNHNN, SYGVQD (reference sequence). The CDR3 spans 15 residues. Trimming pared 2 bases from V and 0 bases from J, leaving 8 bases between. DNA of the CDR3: TGCGCCAGCAGTGAGACTAGTTTCTCCTACAATGAGCAGTTCTTC. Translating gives CASSETSFSYNEQFF.

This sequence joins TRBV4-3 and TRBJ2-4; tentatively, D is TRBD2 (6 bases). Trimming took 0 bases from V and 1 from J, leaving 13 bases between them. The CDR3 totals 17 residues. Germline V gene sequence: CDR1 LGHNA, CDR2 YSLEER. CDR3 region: CASSQDISRGAKNIQYF. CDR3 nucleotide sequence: TGCGCCAGCAGCCAAGATATCTCCCGGGGGGCCAAAAACATTCAGTACTTC.

The CDR3 nucleotides read TGCACCAGCAGGGGTTACCAAAGTCGGGCCAACGTCCTGACTTTC. Translated, it gives CTSRGYQSRANVLTF. The V call is TRBV1, the J call TRBJ2-6. TRBV1 is termed a pseudogene. This CDR3 has 15 residues.

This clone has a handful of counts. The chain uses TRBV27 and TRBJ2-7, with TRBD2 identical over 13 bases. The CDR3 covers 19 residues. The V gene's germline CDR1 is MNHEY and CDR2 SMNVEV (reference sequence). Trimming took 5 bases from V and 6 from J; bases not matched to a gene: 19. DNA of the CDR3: TGTGCCAGCAGTCCAAATCCGGGACTAGCGGGGCCCTCGGGCGTCGAGCAGTACTTC. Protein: CASSPNPGLAGPSGVEQYF.

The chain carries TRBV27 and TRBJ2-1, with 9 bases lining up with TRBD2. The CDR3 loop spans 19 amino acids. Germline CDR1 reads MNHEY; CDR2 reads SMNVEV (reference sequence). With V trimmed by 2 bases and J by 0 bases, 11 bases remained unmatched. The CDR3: CASSLSSLAGPGSYNEQFF. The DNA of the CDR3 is TGTGCCAGCAGTTTAAGTAGCCTAGCGGGGCCCGGCTCCTACAATGAGCAGTTCTTC.

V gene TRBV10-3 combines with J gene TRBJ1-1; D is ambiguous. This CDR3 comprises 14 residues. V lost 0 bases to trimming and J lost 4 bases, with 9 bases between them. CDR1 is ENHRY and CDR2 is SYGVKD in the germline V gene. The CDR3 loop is CAISESGRSTEAFF. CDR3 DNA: TGTGCCATCAGTGAGTCTGGGAGGAGCACTGAAGCTTTCTTT.

Written as DNA, the CDR3 is TGTGCCTGGAAGCGGGGGTCGCATGGCTACACCTTC. Translated: CAWKRGSHGYTF. The chain combines TRBV30 with TRBJ1-2; weak D call: TRBD1 (5 bases). The CDR3 is 12 residues long. Between the trimmed V and J ends, which lost 4 bases and 6 bases, there was a span of 12 bases. Germline V lookup: CDR1 GTSNPN, CDR2 SVGIG (reference sequence).

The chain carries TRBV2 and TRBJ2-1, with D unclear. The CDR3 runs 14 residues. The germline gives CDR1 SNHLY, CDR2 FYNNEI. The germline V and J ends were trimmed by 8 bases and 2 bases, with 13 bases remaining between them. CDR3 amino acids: CASYRPSTYNEQFF. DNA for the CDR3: TGTGCCAGCTATCGCCCCTCTACCTACAATGAGCAGTTCTTC.

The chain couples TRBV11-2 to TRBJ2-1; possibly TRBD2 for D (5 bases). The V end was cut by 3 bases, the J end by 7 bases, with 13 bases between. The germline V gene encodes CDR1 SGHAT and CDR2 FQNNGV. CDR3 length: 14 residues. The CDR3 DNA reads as TGTGCCAGCAGCTTGACCCCCACGGGGAATGAGCAGTTCTTC. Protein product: CASSLTPTGNEQFF.

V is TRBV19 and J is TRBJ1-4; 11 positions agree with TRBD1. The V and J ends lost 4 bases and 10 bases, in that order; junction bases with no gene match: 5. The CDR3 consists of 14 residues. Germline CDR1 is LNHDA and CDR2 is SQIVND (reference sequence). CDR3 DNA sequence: TGTGCCAGTAGTAAGGACAGGGGGCCTGGAAAACTGTTTTTT. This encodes CASSKDRGPGKLFF.

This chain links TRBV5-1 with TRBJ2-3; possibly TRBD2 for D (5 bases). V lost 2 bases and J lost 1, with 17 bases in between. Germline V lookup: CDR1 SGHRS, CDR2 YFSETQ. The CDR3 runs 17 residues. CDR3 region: CASSLGGLLRGTDTQYF. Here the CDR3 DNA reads TGCGCCAGCAGCTTAGGTGGACTGCTTCGGGGCACAGATACGCAGTATTTT.

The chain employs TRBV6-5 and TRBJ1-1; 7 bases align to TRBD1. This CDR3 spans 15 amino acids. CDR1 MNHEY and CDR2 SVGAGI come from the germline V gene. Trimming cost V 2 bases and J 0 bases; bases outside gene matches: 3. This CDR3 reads CASSYPGQLNTEAFF. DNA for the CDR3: TGTGCCAGCAGTTACCCGGGACAGTTGAACACTGAAGCTTTCTTT.

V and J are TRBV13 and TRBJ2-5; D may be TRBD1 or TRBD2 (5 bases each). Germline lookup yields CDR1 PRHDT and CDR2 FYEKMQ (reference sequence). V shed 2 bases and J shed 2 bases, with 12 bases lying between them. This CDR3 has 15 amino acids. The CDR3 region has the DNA TGTGCCAGCAGCTTAAGCAGAGGGGAACAAGAGACCCAGTACTTC. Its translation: CASSLSRGEQETQYF.

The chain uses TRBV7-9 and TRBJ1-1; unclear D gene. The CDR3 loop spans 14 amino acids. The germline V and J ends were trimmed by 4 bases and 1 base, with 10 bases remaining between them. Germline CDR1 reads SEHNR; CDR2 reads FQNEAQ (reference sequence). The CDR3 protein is CASSSAMRNTEAFF. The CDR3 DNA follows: TGTGCCAGCAGCTCCGCGATGAGGAACACTGAAGCTTTCTTT. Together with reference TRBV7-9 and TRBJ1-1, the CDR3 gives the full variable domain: DTGVSQNPRHKITKRGQNVTFRCDPISEHNRLYWYRQTLGQGPEFLTYFQNEAQLEKSRLLSDRFSAERPKGSFSTLEIQRTEQGDSAMYLCASSSAMRNTEAFFGQGTRLTVV.

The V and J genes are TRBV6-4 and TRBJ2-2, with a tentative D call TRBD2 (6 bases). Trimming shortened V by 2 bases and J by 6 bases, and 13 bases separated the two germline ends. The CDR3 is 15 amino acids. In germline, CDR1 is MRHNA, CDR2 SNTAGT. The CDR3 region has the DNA TGTGCCAGCAGTGACCTCGGGGGTGGAGCCGGGGAGCTGTTTTTT. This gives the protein CASSDLGGGAGELFF.